This TCR beta chain was profiled in a study of CD8 T cells in ankylosing spondylitis. Notes on the study in general: Both synovial fluid and blood in reactive arthritis had previously been reported to carry some motif variants. In ankylosing spondylitis patients, matched synovial fluid reportedly showed significant enrichment of disease-linked clones. What appeared characteristic of ankylosing spondylitis blood was a TCR beta motif of fewer than ten highly homologous variants.

As the method for making TCR beta libraries, quantitative 5'-RACE with molecular barcodes was used. Each CDR3 protein gets one entry after TCRdb re-called the 5' RACE reads with MiXCR. Among 200,000 to 250,000 distinct CDR3 sequences, roughly 25% were seen once, and the ten largest hold approximately 6.6%. This clonotype came up many times. The antigen remains undetermined. Trimming removed 4 bases at V and 7 bases at J, with 11 bases between. The CDR3 covers 13 residues. Germline CDR1 and CDR2: DFQATT and SNEGSKA (reference sequence). This TCR derives from a male donor with ankylosing spondylitis or in good health (not recorded which). V usage is TRBV20-1 and J usage is TRBJ1-6; D uncertain. The material sequenced was blood, either unsorted or a sorted T cell fraction (not recorded which). The CDR3 DNA is TGCAGTGCTATTCGGGAGACCAATTCACCCCTCCACTTT. Amino acids: CSAIRETNSPLHF.